What follows are 32 T cell receptor beta chains derived from one specimen sequenced in a study of identical twins. Via MiXCR, TCRdb re-called the 5' RACE reads, giving one row per CDR3 protein. The sample contains over 550,000 distinct CDR3 sequences, roughly 6.6% of which appear only once. In addition, the sample was reused for a study of yellow fever vaccine responses in identical twins.

Sequencing was carried out using PBMCs. The receptors here all came from a woman aged 18-29 years in good health.

V is TRBV24-1 and J is TRBJ2-3; 9 nucleotides agree with TRBD2. The CDR3 spans 16 residues. J gave up 0 bases and V 10 bases, and 10 bases lay outside the gene matches. Germline CDR1 reads KGHDR; CDR2 reads SFDVKD. The CDR3: CATSIGLAGSTDTQYF. The CDR3 DNA sequence: TGTGCCACTTCCATTGGGCTAGCGGGGAGCACAGATACGCAGTATTTT.

The chain carries TRBV5-1 and TRBJ2-3; D is unresolved. This CDR3 contains 15 residues. CDR1 and CDR2 (germline): SGHRS, YFSETQ. V lost 1 base, J lost 2 bases, and 11 bases lay in between. CDR3 nucleotides: TGCGCCAGCAGCTTGTACGTCGGAGCCACAGATACGCAGTATTTT. It codes for CASSLYVGATDTQYF.

In this sample, this clonotype turned up a few times. V and J are TRBV18 and TRBJ2-7; 11 positions match TRBD1. Germline-derived CDR1 and CDR2 are KGHSH and LQKENI. Germline trimming cut 4 bases from V and 0 bases from J; bases unmatched to any gene: 5. The CDR3 is 16 residues long. DNA for the CDR3: TGTGCCAGCTCACGGGGACAGGGGGGCAGCTCCTACGAGCAGTACTTC. Translating it yields CASSRGQGGSSYEQYF. Full variable domain (rest looked up from reference TRBV18 and TRBJ2-7): NAGVMQNPRHLVRRRGQEARLRCSPMKGHSHVYWYRQLPEEGLKFMVYLQKENIIDESGMPKERFSAEFPKEGPSILRIQQVVRGDSAAYFCASSRGQGGSSYEQYFGPGTRLTVT.

This clonotype was recorded many times. The chain carries TRBV5-1 and TRBJ2-1; 9 bases are a match to TRBD2. This CDR3 contains 17 residues. In germline, CDR1 is SGHRS, CDR2 YFSETQ. The J segment lost 5 bases and the V segment lost 1 base, leaving 10 bases of the junction unmatched. In DNA, the CDR3 is TGCGCCAGCAGCTTGACCTTTAGCGGGAGAAAAGACAATGAGCAGTTCTTC. As protein: CASSLTFSGRKDNEQFF.

This clonotype was detected ten times or more. The chain uses TRBV7-8 and TRBJ2-2; no definite D call. Trimming removed 2 bases at V and 1 base at J, with 8 bases between. The CDR3 covers 15 residues. The germline gives CDR1 SGHVS, CDR2 FQNEAQ. For the CDR3, the DNA is TGTGCCAGCAGCTTAAGGGCAGAGAACACCGGGGAGCTGTTTTTT. It yields the protein CASSLRAENTGELFF.

This clonotype was observed at least ten times. The V call is TRBV18, the J call TRBJ2-3; 7 nucleotides agree with TRBD1. The CDR3 is made up of 14 amino acids. Germline V lookup: CDR1 KGHSH, CDR2 LQKENI. Trimming removed 2 bases from V and 2 bases from J; junction bases left unmatched: 1. CDR3 residues: CASSPGTATDTQYF. CDR3 coding DNA: TGTGCCAGCTCACCAGGGACAGCCACAGATACGCAGTATTTT.

This clonotype was recorded at least ten times. The CDR3 reads CSVEIPSGRGYEQFF. CDR3 coding DNA: TGCAGCGTTGAGATTCCCAGCGGGAGAGGATATGAGCAGTTCTTC. The chain uses TRBV29-1 and TRBJ2-1, with 8 positions matching TRBD2. The CDR3 consists of 15 residues. The V and J ends lost 3 bases and 8 bases, in that order; junction bases with no gene match: 12. Germline CDR1 and CDR2: SQVTM and ANQGSEA.

There are a few counts of this clonotype. The chain employs TRBV5-6 and TRBJ2-2; no firm D call. This CDR3 has 15 amino acids. Between the trimmed V and J ends, which lost 1 base and 2 bases, there was a span of 9 bases. Germline V gives CDR1 SGHDT, CDR2 YYEEEE. The CDR3 DNA reads TGTGCCAGCAGCTTGTTCTCAGAAAACACCGGGGAGCTGTTTTTT. Protein: CASSLFSENTGELFF.

This clonotype showed up many times. The CDR3 nucleotides are TGTGCCAGCAGCGTAATGGTCCGTACCACCTACAATGAGCAGTTCTTC. This encodes CASSVMVRTTYNEQFF. The J gene is TRBJ2-1, the V gene TRBV9; D is undetermined. Germline CDR1 SGDLS, CDR2 YYNGEE. The V end was cut by 1 base, the J end by 2 bases, with 13 bases between. There are 16 residues in the CDR3. Together with reference TRBV9 and TRBJ2-1, the CDR3 gives the full variable domain: DSGVTQTPKHLITATGQRVTLRCSPRSGDLSVYWYQQSLDQGLQFLIQYYNGEERAKGNILERFSAQQFPDLHSELNLSSLELGDSALYFCASSVMVRTTYNEQFFGPGTRLTVL.

This clonotype was observed at least ten times. This CDR3 reads CASSPTGTVAYEQFF. Here the CDR3 DNA reads TGCGCCAGCAGCCCCACCGGGACCGTAGCCTATGAGCAGTTCTTC. The rearrangement joins TRBV5-1 to TRBJ2-1, with D perhaps matching TRBD1 or TRBD2 (5 bases each). Deletions cut 4 bases from V and 8 bases from J, with 19 bases between. Germline V gene sequence: CDR1 SGHRS, CDR2 YFSETQ. There are 15 residues in the CDR3.

This chain links TRBV6-5 with TRBJ2-2, with D uncertain. V lost 0 bases, J lost 1 base, and 6 bases lay in between. The CDR3 length is 15 residues. CDR1 is MNHEY and CDR2 is SVGAGI in the germline V gene. CDR3 nucleotides: TGTGCCAGCAGTTACTCCGGACGGAACACCGGGGAGCTGTTTTTT. Protein: CASSYSGRNTGELFF.

This chain links TRBV7-9 with TRBJ1-1; D not resolved. This CDR3 is built from 12 residues. Trimming removed 6 bases from V and 5 bases from J, with 10 bases in between. Germline lookup yields CDR1 SEHNR and CDR2 FQNEAQ (reference sequence). The CDR3 here is CASRFGRTEAFF. The CDR3 nucleotides are TGTGCCAGCAGGTTCGGGAGAACTGAAGCTTTCTTT.

The V and J genes are TRBV29-1 and TRBJ2-5; 7 positions agree with TRBD1. The CDR3 spans 14 residues. V was pared by 6 bases and J by 5 bases, with 12 bases of the junction left unmatched. The germline V gene encodes CDR1 SQVTM and CDR2 ANQGSEA. CDR3 residues: CSVSPGTDPETQYF. The CDR3 DNA follows: TGCAGCGTGAGCCCCGGGACAGATCCTGAGACCCAGTACTTC.

This clonotype was seen repeatedly, ten times or more. The junction does not match germline at one end; this may be a read error. The CDR3 coding sequence is TGCAGTGCTAGGCCACAGACAGGGCCACTGGCCTTC. It specifies CSARPQTGPLAF. The chain links TRBV20-1 to TRBJ1-2, with TRBD1 matching 7 bases. The CDR3 consists of 12 residues. Germline V CDR1 and CDR2: DFQATT, SNEGSKA (reference sequence).

The gene calls are TRBV6-2 or TRBV6-3 and TRBJ1-4, with 8 bases that match TRBD1. The V segment lost 6 bases and the J segment 8 bases; nucleotides outside the gene matches: 8. Germline CDR1 and CDR2: MNHEY and SVGEGT. The CDR3 is 14 residues long. The CDR3 nucleotides read TGTGCCAGCAGCCCAGGGGGCGCGGGGGAAAAACTGTTTTTT. It codes for CASSPGGAGEKLFF.

This clonotype was seen a few times. The V gene is TRBV20-1, the J gene TRBJ2-7; TRBD2 matches at 12 bases. The CDR3 has 16 residues. Germline loops: CDR1 DFQATT, CDR2 SNEGSKA (reference sequence). J gave up 0 bases and V 1 base, and 4 bases lay outside the gene matches. As DNA, the CDR3 is TGCAGTGCTAGAGGGACTAGCGGGGTAAGCTCCTACGAGCAGTACTTC. As protein: CSARGTSGVSSYEQYF.

At least ten counts were recorded for this clonotype. The rearrangement links TRBV6-4 to TRBJ2-2; D ambiguous. Trimming left V 6 bases short and J 6 bases short, with 11 bases between. CDR3 length: 13 residues. The germline V gene encodes CDR1 MRHNA and CDR2 SNTAGT. The CDR3 reads CASSIDAAGELFF. DNA for the CDR3: TGTGCCAGCAGCATCGATGCGGCCGGGGAGCTGTTTTTT.

The gene calls are TRBV3-1 and TRBJ1-4; D may be TRBD1 (5 bases). Deletions cut 2 bases from V and 3 bases from J, with 13 bases between. The CDR3 runs to 16 residues. The germline CDR1 and CDR2 sequences are LGHDT and YNNKEL (reference sequence). CDR3 loop: CASSQQGDGANEKLFF. CDR3 in DNA: TGTGCCAGCAGCCAACAGGGTGACGGGGCTAATGAAAAACTGTTTTTT.

This clonotype was recorded many times. The chain joins TRBV5-5 to TRBJ2-2; perhaps TRBD2 as D (6 bases). The V and J ends lost 4 bases and 0 bases respectively, with 16 bases between them. The CDR3 has 17 residues. Germline values: CDR1 SGHKS, CDR2 YYEKEE (reference sequence). CDR3 DNA: TGTGCCAGCAGCAAGTTAGCGGCGAGCTCGAACACCGGGGAGCTGTTTTTT. It codes for CASSKLAASSNTGELFF.

This clonotype was recorded many times. V and J are TRBV29-1 and TRBJ2-3; a possible D gene is TRBD2 (5 bases). The germline gives CDR1 SQVTM, CDR2 ANQGSEA. The V end was cut by 5 bases, the J end by 5 bases, with 17 bases between. The CDR3 runs to 14 residues. CDR3 bases: TGCAGCGTTTTTAGCGACCCACTAGGAGATACGCAGTATTTT. Its translation is CSVFSDPLGDTQYF.

This clonotype was recorded a few times. This CDR3 reads CSVVKTGQETQYF. In DNA form, the CDR3 reads TGCAGCGTTGTAAAGACTGGTCAAGAGACCCAGTACTTC. The chain is built from TRBV29-1 and TRBJ2-5, with D uncertain. The CDR3 runs to 13 residues. Per the germline V gene, CDR1 is SQVTM and CDR2 is ANQGSEA. V was pared by 4 bases and J by 2 bases, with 11 bases between.

This clonotype was found a few times. This sequence joins TRBV10-3 and TRBJ2-1; tentatively, D is TRBD1 (5 bases). The V and J ends lost 6 bases and 4 bases respectively, with 10 bases between them. There are 13 residues in the CDR3. Per the germline V gene, CDR1 is ENHRY and CDR2 is SYGVKD. The CDR3 bases are TGTGCCATCAGCGCGGACAAATACAATGAGCAGTTCTTC. Translation gives CAISADKYNEQFF.

In its sample, this clonotype was seen many times. The chain has TRBV7-2 and TRBJ2-7; 8 bases agree with TRBD2. The V and J ends lost 3 bases and 3 bases, in that order; junction bases with no gene match: 4. Looked up from germline, CDR1 is SGHTA and CDR2 is FQGNSA. The CDR3 is 14 residues long. CDR3 region: CASSFFGTSYEQYF. Written as DNA, the CDR3 is TGTGCCAGCAGCTTTTTCGGGACTAGCTACGAGCAGTACTTC.

In this sample, this clonotype turned up a few times. The chain employs TRBV5-1 and TRBJ2-3, with D unclear. V shed 0 bases and J shed 4 bases, with 6 bases lying between them. Germline CDR1 is SGHRS and CDR2 is YFSETQ. The CDR3 covers 13 residues. The CDR3 is CASSLAASDTQYF. DNA of the CDR3: TGCGCCAGCAGCTTGGCCGCCTCAGATACGCAGTATTTT.

The rearrangement links TRBV10-3 to TRBJ2-1, with a possible D match to TRBD2 (5 bases). The germline gives CDR1 ENHRY, CDR2 SYGVKD. The V gene lost 7 bases and the J gene lost 10 bases, with 11 bases spanning the gap. The CDR3 consists of 11 residues. CDR3 DNA: TGTGCCATCAAAAGCGGTTGGGAGCAGTTCTTC. Translation gives CAIKSGWEQFF.

Note on this clonotype: Since a much larger clone is just one base distant, this may be a read error. The chain employs TRBV15 and TRBJ2-5, with a possible D match to TRBD2 (6 bases). The V gene lost 5 bases and the J gene lost 9 bases, with 19 bases spanning the gap. The CDR3 extends over 14 amino acids. CDR1 is LNHNV and CDR2 is YYDKDF in the germline V gene (reference sequence). The CDR3 is CATSGVSGGGAQYF. In DNA form, the CDR3 reads TGTGCCACCAGCGGAGTTAGCGGCGGCGGGGCCCAGTACTTC.

Ten or more counts support this clonotype. This chain connects TRBV5-1 to TRBJ2-2; TRBD1 agrees at 9 bases. Germline CDR1 and CDR2: SGHRS and YFSETQ. J gave up 5 bases and V 0 bases, and 8 bases lay outside the gene matches. This CDR3 spans 17 amino acids. In nucleotides, the CDR3 is TGCGCCAGCAGCTTGGCGAGGACAGGGGATAATACCGGGGAGCTGTTTTTT. Translating it yields CASSLARTGDNTGELFF.

Ten or more counts support this clonotype. The CDR3 loop reads CASSPGSSYEQYF. The CDR3 coding sequence is TGTGCCAGCAGTCCAGGGAGCTCCTACGAGCAGTACTTC. This chain joins TRBV28 and TRBJ2-7, with D perhaps assigned TRBD1 or TRBD2 (5 bases each). CDR1 and CDR2 (germline): MDHEN, SYDVKM. Trimming removed 5 bases at V and 0 bases at J, with 8 bases between. The CDR3 spans 13 residues.

The chain has TRBV19 and TRBJ1-5, with 7 bases lining up with TRBD1. The germline gives CDR1 LNHDA, CDR2 SQIVND (reference sequence). The CDR3 is 15 amino acids. Germline trimming cut 7 bases from V and 0 bases from J; bases unmatched to any gene: 6. The CDR3 DNA sequence: TGTGCCAGTATTGTACAGGGGAATAGCAATCAGCCCCAGCATTTT. Residues: CASIVQGNSNQPQHF.

The J gene is TRBJ2-2, the V gene TRBV25-1; 10 positions match TRBD2. V lost 2 bases to trimming and J lost 4 bases; unmatched junction nucleotides: 4. Germline V gives CDR1 MGHDK, CDR2 SYGVNS. This CDR3 region has 16 residues. The CDR3 DNA sequence: TGTGCCAGCAGTGAACTAGAGCGGGAGGGCACCGGGGAGCTGTTTTTT. Residues: CASSELEREGTGELFF.

The sample holds a few counts of this clonotype. The chain recombines TRBV5-6 with TRBJ2-1, with D possibly being TRBD2 (6 bases). CDR3 size: 14 residues. V lost 1 base and J 5 bases, leaving 10 bases between the germline ends. Germline CDR1 SGHDT, CDR2 YYEEEE. This chain's CDR3 is CASSLRLVHNEQFF. As DNA, the CDR3 is TGTGCCAGCAGCTTGAGACTAGTACACAATGAGCAGTTCTTC.

The rearrangement joins TRBV24-1 to TRBJ2-1; the match to TRBD2 covers 13 bases. CDR1 and CDR2 (germline): KGHDR, SFDVKD. The CDR3 loop spans 17 amino acids. Trimming cost V 7 bases and J 9 bases; bases outside gene matches: 14. The CDR3 DNA sequence: TGTGCCACCAGCCCCCACCGCGGGGGGACTAGCGGGATTGAGCAGTTCTTC. The encoded protein is CATSPHRGGTSGIEQFF.